A selection of T cell receptor beta chains follows, all from one sample in a study of patients and donors after allogeneic stem cell transplantation. TCRdb fed the RT-PCR reads into MiXCR, producing one record per CDR3 protein. The table shows 190,000 or so distinct CDR3 sequences, with around two fifths occurring only once. Sequences were obtained from blood, either unsorted or a sorted T cell fraction (not recorded which). The origin of the receptors is a human donor who was either an allogeneic HSCT recipient or a stem cell or donor lymphocyte infusion donor (not recorded which). It is not recorded whose cells these are; they may come from a transplant donor. CDR3s include the opening cysteine and the closing phenylalanine or tryptophan. Fields, in order: clone size, V gene, D gene, J gene, CDR3 DNA, CDR3 protein. D genes are given only for firm matches. The size entry is marked missing in some rows and otherwise reads once, few, many or a size class.

size: few
V: TRBV6-4
D: -
J: TRBJ2-3
DNA: TGTGCCAGCAGCACCGGGTCCCCGGGAGATACGCAGTATTTT
CDR3: CASSTGSPGDTQYF

size: -
V: TRBV4-1
D: -
J: TRBJ1-1
DNA: TGCGCCAGCAGCCCTCAAACAGAGAAGAACACTGAAGCTTTCTTT
CDR3: CASSPQTEKNTEAFF

size: -
V: TRBV4-3
D: -
J: TRBJ2-7
DNA: TGCGCCAGCAGCCAAGGACCGCTGGTCTCCTACGAGCAGTACTTC
CDR3: CASSQGPLVSYEQYF

size: few
V: TRBV5-6
D: -
J: TRBJ1-5
DNA: TGTGCCAGCAGCTTTGGACAGAAGTCACCCCAGCATTTT
CDR3: CASSFGQKSPQHF

size: -
V: TRBV28
D: -
J: TRBJ1-1
DNA: TGTGCCAGCAGGGGCCTCGGGTCAGGGGCCATGAACACTGAAGCTTTCTTT
CDR3: CASRGLGSGAMNTEAFF

size: -
V: TRBV15
D: -
J: TRBJ1-3
DNA: TGTGCCACAACCCCAGGGAGCTCTGGAAACACCATATATTTT
CDR3: CATTPGSSGNTIYF

size: -
V: TRBV2
D: -
J: TRBJ2-1
DNA: TGTGCCAGCAGTGCTAGGGGGAGCTCCTACAATGAGCAGTTCTTC
CDR3: CASSARGSSYNEQFF

size: few
V: TRBV30
D: TRBD1
J: TRBJ1-4
DNA: TGTGCCTGGGACACAGGGGTAAAGAGTGAAAAACTGTTTTTT
CDR3: CAWDTGVKSEKLFF

size: few
V: TRBV4-1
D: TRBD2
J: TRBJ2-1
DNA: TGCGCCAGCAGCCAAGGAGGGGCGGGGGTGACAGATGAGCAGTTCTTC
CDR3: CASSQGGAGVTDEQFF

size: -
V: TRBV14
D: TRBD1
J: TRBJ2-1
DNA: TGTGCCAGCAGCCCTCCCGGGACAGGGCGGAATGAGCAGTTCTTC
CDR3: CASSPPGTGRNEQFF

size: -
V: TRBV10-3
D: -
J: TRBJ2-7
DNA: TGTGCCATCAAAGACAGCCGGGCCTACGAGCAGTACTTC
CDR3: CAIKDSRAYEQYF

size: -
V: TRBV29-1
D: -
J: TRBJ1-2
DNA: TGCAGCGTCGCACTGGGGAGCCCCTACACCTTC
CDR3: CSVALGSPYTF

size: -
V: TRBV4-3
D: TRBD1
J: TRBJ2-2
DNA: TGCGCCAGCAGCCAGGGAACCGGGACAGGGACCGGGGAGCTGTTTTTT
CDR3: CASSQGTGTGTGELFF

size: -
V: TRBV4-1
D: TRBD1
J: TRBJ2-1
DNA: TGCGCCAGCAGCCGAAACTCCGTGGACAGGGACACTGAGCAGTTCTTC
CDR3: CASSRNSVDRDTEQFF

size: -
V: TRBV7-6
D: -
J: TRBJ2-2
DNA: TGTGCCAGCAGCTCCTCCGTCTTGCTTGACGGGGAGCTGTTTTTT
CDR3: CASSSSVLLDGELFF

size: few
V: TRBV28
D: -
J: TRBJ2-1
DNA: TGTGCCAGCAGTTTAACGGGCGGCCTTTCTCCCTACAATGAGCAGTTCTTC
CDR3: CASSLTGGLSPYNEQFF

size: few
V: TRBV28
D: TRBD1
J: TRBJ1-5
DNA: TGTGCCAGCAGCTCCCCAAGACAGGGCCGGAATCAGCCCCAGCATTTT
CDR3: CASSSPRQGRNQPQHF

size: few
V: TRBV7-2
D: -
J: TRBJ2-2
DNA: TGTGCCAGCAGCTTATCCGGGACCGGGGAGCTGTTTTTT
CDR3: CASSLSGTGELFF

size: few
V: TRBV5-6
D: -
J: TRBJ1-1
DNA: TGTGCCAGCATCCGCAGATGGGGCACTGAAGCTTTCTTT
CDR3: CASIRRWGTEAFF

size: -
V: TRBV4-3
D: -
J: TRBJ1-4
DNA: TGCGCCAGCAGCCAAGGCCCTTACAGGGCCACTAATGAAAAACTGTTTTTT
CDR3: CASSQGPYRATNEKLFF

size: -
V: TRBV4-2
D: TRBD1
J: TRBJ1-5
DNA: TGTGCCAGCAGCCAAGACTTAATGACAGGGGTTCATCAGCCCCAGCATTTT
CDR3: CASSQDLMTGVHQPQHF

size: few
V: TRBV5-5
D: TRBD1
J: TRBJ2-1
DNA: TGTGCCAGCAGCTTACGGGACAGGGGGCAAGGTGAGCAGTTCTTC
CDR3: CASSLRDRGQGEQFF

size: few
V: TRBV20-1
D: -
J: TRBJ1-1
DNA: TGCAGTGCCCCTGCCAGCATGAACACTGAAGCTTTCTTT
CDR3: CSAPASMNTEAFF

size: once
V: TRBV20-1
D: -
J: TRBJ1-2
DNA: TGCAGTGCTAGAAAGGGCGGCGATTTTAACCATGGCTACACCTTC
CDR3: CSARKGGDFNHGYTF

size: -
V: TRBV9
D: -
J: TRBJ2-3
DNA: TGTGCCAGCAGACCCTGGGGGGGGGCAGGAGATACGCAGTATTTT
CDR3: CASRPWGGAGDTQYF

size: few
V: TRBV5-1
D: TRBD1
J: TRBJ1-1
DNA: TGCGCCAGCAGTTTACGGGACAGGGGGACAGCTTTCTTT
CDR3: CASSLRDRGTAFF

size: -
V: TRBV6-5
D: -
J: TRBJ1-2
DNA: TGTGCCAGCAGCCAGAGGAGACGGCCCTATGGCTACACCTTC
CDR3: CASSQRRRPYGYTF

size: few
V: TRBV5-1
D: TRBD1
J: TRBJ1-1
DNA: TGCGCCAGCAGCTTGGGGACAGGGTTGGGCACTGAAGCTTTCTTT
CDR3: CASSLGTGLGTEAFF

size: few
V: TRBV29-1
D: -
J: TRBJ1-5
DNA: TGCAGCGTTGGGGGGCGCAATCAGCCCCAGCATTTT
CDR3: CSVGGRNQPQHF

size: -
V: TRBV7-8
D: TRBD1
J: TRBJ2-7
DNA: TGTGCCAGCAGCTTAGAGGCGGGACAGGCCGACTACGAGCAGTACTTC
CDR3: CASSLEAGQADYEQYF

size: -
V: TRBV7-2
D: -
J: TRBJ1-1
DNA: TGTGCCAGCAGCTTACTTCGCGGTATGAACACTGAAGCTTTCTTT
CDR3: CASSLLRGMNTEAFF

size: -
V: TRBV5-1
D: -
J: TRBJ1-2
DNA: TGCGCCAGCAGCCTGCAGGGATACTATGGCTACACCTTC
CDR3: CASSLQGYYGYTF

size: few
V: TRBV6-5
D: -
J: TRBJ1-4
DNA: TGTGCCAGCAGTGTCGGATCGCGGGAAAAACTGTTTTTT
CDR3: CASSVGSREKLFF

size: -
V: TRBV5-1
D: -
J: TRBJ1-4
DNA: TGCGCCAGCAGCTTCGGGCAGGGTAGCGAAAAACTGTTTTTT
CDR3: CASSFGQGSEKLFF

size: few
V: TRBV24-1
D: -
J: TRBJ2-2
DNA: TGTGCCACCAGTGATTTGGTCGAAGGTGGCAGGCCGGGGACCGGGGAGCTGTTTTTT
CDR3: CATSDLVEGGRPGTGELFF

size: few
V: TRBV28
D: -
J: TRBJ2-5
DNA: TGTGCCAGCAGTTCCGGGACTGTTGAAGAGACCCAGTACTTC
CDR3: CASSSGTVEETQYF

size: -
V: TRBV20-1
D: -
J: TRBJ1-2
DNA: TGCAGTGCTAGAAGGGCGAACTATGGCTACACCTTC
CDR3: CSARRANYGYTF

size: -
V: TRBV27
D: -
J: TRBJ2-3
DNA: TGTGCCAGCAGTTTATGGGACAGCGCACGGGAGACGCAGTATTTT
CDR3: CASSLWDSARETQYF

size: -
V: TRBV7-3
D: TRBD1
J: TRBJ1-2
DNA: TGTGCCAGCAGCCTAACGGGACAGACTAACTATGGCTACACCTTC
CDR3: CASSLTGQTNYGYTF

size: -
V: TRBV5-1
D: -
J: TRBJ1-5
DNA: TGCGCCAGCAGCCCTGGAAGGAATAGCAATCAGCCCCGCCATTTT
CDR3: CASSPGRNSNQPRHF

size: -
V: TRBV9
D: TRBD1
J: TRBJ1-4
DNA: TGTGCCAGCAGCGCGACAGGGTACGCGAATGAAAAACTGTTTTTT
CDR3: CASSATGYANEKLFF

size: once
V: TRBV20-1
D: -
J: TRBJ2-3
DNA: TGCAGTGCTCCTAAGGCTGGTAGGGATACGCAGTATTTT
CDR3: CSAPKAGRDTQYF

size: -
V: TRBV7-8
D: -
J: TRBJ1-4
DNA: TGTGCCAGCACACCACAGGCAACTAATGAAAAACTGTTTTTT
CDR3: CASTPQATNEKLFF

size: once
V: TRBV5-5
D: TRBD1
J: TRBJ1-5
DNA: TGTGCCAGCAGCTTGGCAGGGCAGGGGGCTTTAGAGCCCCAGCATTTT
CDR3: CASSLAGQGALEPQHF

size: -
V: TRBV7-3
D: TRBD2
J: TRBJ2-5
DNA: TGTGCCAGCAGCTTAATAGCGGGGCGAGTGGAGACCCAGTACTTC
CDR3: CASSLIAGRVETQYF

size: few
V: TRBV4-3
D: -
J: TRBJ1-4
DNA: TGCGCCAGCAGCCAAGATTTGAGCGGGGCTGATGAAAAACTGTTTTTT
CDR3: CASSQDLSGADEKLFF

size: -
V: TRBV21-1
D: -
J: TRBJ1-4
DNA: TGTGCCAGCAGCAAAGTTGGGAGTAAAAATGAAAAACTGTTTTTT
CDR3: CASSKVGSKNEKLFF

size: -
V: TRBV25-1
D: TRBD1
J: TRBJ1-6
DNA: TGTGCCAGCAGTGACTATAGGGGGACAGCGGCTTCACCCCTCCACTTT
CDR3: CASSDYRGTAASPLHF

size: -
V: TRBV5-1
D: TRBD1
J: TRBJ1-1
DNA: TGCGCCAGCAGCTTGGCGGGACAGGCGAACACTGAAGCTTTCTTT
CDR3: CASSLAGQANTEAFF

size: few
V: TRBV7-8
D: -
J: TRBJ1-2
DNA: TGTGCCAGCAGCGGCCGGGACGGTTCTAACTATGGCTACACCTTC
CDR3: CASSGRDGSNYGYTF

size: few
V: TRBV28
D: -
J: TRBJ2-5
DNA: TGTGCCAGCAGTCTAGCCGGGACTTTTCAGGTGGCCCAGTACTTC
CDR3: CASSLAGTFQVAQYF

size: -
V: TRBV6-5
D: TRBD1
J: TRBJ2-4
DNA: TGTGCCAGCAGTAAGACAGGGGTTGCCAAAAACATTCAGTACTTC
CDR3: CASSKTGVAKNIQYF